Listed here are 19 T cell receptor beta chains from one sample, sequenced in a study of cytomegalovirus exposure and HLA in healthy donors. Vbeta (60) and Jbeta (13) primers were used in the PCR. Measured with immunoSEQ multiplex PCR; TCRdb has only the in-frame clones, and not every one. The sample has around 150,000 clones, roughly three quarters seen once. Sequenced input: PBMCs. These receptors all stem from a man aged 18 to 29 in good health and CMV-seronegative.

For this clone: This sample includes further DNA sequences coding for the same CDR3. V and J are TRBV27 and TRBJ1-5; D not certain. CDR1 and CDR2 (germline): MNHEY, SMNVEV (reference sequence). V dropped 4 bases and J dropped 0 bases, with 7 bases sitting between them. The CDR3 is 14 amino acids. This CDR3 reads CASSSGYSNQPQHF. The CDR3 DNA follows: TGTGCCAGCAGTTCAGGTTATAGCAATCAGCCCCAGCATTTT.

This clone showed up just a few times. The chain is built from TRBV14 and TRBJ1-2; D is uncertain. The ends were cut back, 1 base at V and 4 bases at J, with 10 bases in the middle. Germline CDR1 reads SGHDN; CDR2 reads FVKESK. This CDR3 is 14 amino acids long. CDR3 DNA: TGTGCCAGCAGCCAAGGGGAGCGTTCCTATGGCTACACCTTC. Translating gives CASSQGERSYGYTF.

This chain links TRBV2 with TRBJ2-7; D might be TRBD1 (5 bases). V was cut by 7 bases and J by 5 bases, with 12 bases left in between. The CDR3 spans 12 residues. Germline CDR1 and CDR2: SNHLY and FYNNEI. The chain's CDR3 is CASTRVEDEQYF. The CDR3 nucleotides are TGTGCCAGCACCAGGGTTGAGGACGAGCAGTACTTC.

The chain has TRBV11-2 and TRBJ1-3, with D possibly matching TRBD1 (5 bases). This CDR3 has 15 residues. The V end was cut by 4 bases, the J end by 7 bases, with 17 bases between. Germline V CDR1 and CDR2: SGHAT, FQNNGV. CDR3 region: CASSSLRTRDNTIYF. The CDR3 DNA reads TGTGCCAGCAGCTCGTTACGGACACGCGACAACACCATATATTTT.

The chain recombines TRBV6-1 with TRBJ2-1, with D hard to call. Germline CDR1 MNHNS, CDR2 SASEGT. The CDR3 has 15 residues. Between the trimmed V and J ends, which lost 6 bases and 0 bases, there was a span of 12 bases. CDR3 sequence: CASSLDRSSYNEQFF. The DNA for the CDR3 is TGTGCCAGCAGCCTCGATAGGAGCTCCTACAATGAGCAGTTCTTC.

The V call is TRBV30, the J call TRBJ2-7; TRBD2 matches at 12 bases. The CDR3 covers 16 residues. CDR1 is GTSNPN, CDR2 SVGIG, per germline (reference sequence). After removal of 3 bases from V and 5 bases from J, the junction contained 11 bases not matched to a gene. CDR3 loop: CAWRGRRLAGAHEQYF. The CDR3 DNA follows: TGTGCCTGGAGGGGGAGAAGACTAGCGGGAGCCCACGAGCAGTACTTC.

In this sample, this clone turned up once. The chain links TRBV20-1 to TRBJ2-1; D is unresolved. Deletions cut 6 bases from V and 6 bases from J, with 6 bases between. CDR3 length: 10 amino acids. The germline V gene encodes CDR1 DFQATT and CDR2 SNEGSKA (reference sequence). CDR3 in DNA: TGCAGTGCGAGGCTCAATGAGCAGTTCTTC. This encodes CSARLNEQFF.

This chain links TRBV5-1 with TRBJ2-7, with TRBD2 as a possible D gene (6 bases). The CDR3 runs 14 residues. With 2 bases removed from V and 4 bases from J, the gap between germline ends came to 13 bases. Germline lookup yields CDR1 SGHRS and CDR2 YFSETQ. CDR3 region: CASSLGGDRYEQYF. For the CDR3, the DNA is TGCGCCAGCAGCTTAGGCGGGGATCGATACGAGCAGTACTTC.

The genes are TRBV6-5 and TRBJ2-7; TRBD1 agrees at 8 bases. The CDR3 runs to 14 residues. The V gene end was trimmed by 8 bases and the J gene end by 3 bases; junction bases not matched to a gene: 9. Germline CDR1 is MNHEY and CDR2 is SVGAGI. This CDR3 is CASQSGQGYYEQYF. Written as DNA, the CDR3 is TGTGCCAGCCAAAGCGGACAGGGATACTACGAGCAGTACTTC.

CDR3 loop: CASSRTGFYGYTF. CDR3 nucleotides: TGTGCCAGCAGTCGGACGGGGTTCTATGGCTACACCTTC. The V gene is TRBV28, the J gene TRBJ1-2; no clear D gene. The length of the CDR3 is 13 residues. CDR1 MDHEN and CDR2 SYDVKM come from the germline V gene. V was pared by 5 bases and J by 4 bases, with 11 bases between.

CDR3 DNA sequence: TGTGCCAGCAGTGAACACGGGTTAGACTATGGCTACACCTTC. Translation gives CASSEHGLDYGYTF. The rearrangement uses TRBV2 and TRBJ1-2; D not certain. Germline lookup yields CDR1 SNHLY and CDR2 FYNNEI. V was clipped by 2 bases and J by 3 bases, with 10 bases between them. The CDR3 contains 14 residues.

The chain combines TRBV25-1 with TRBJ2-7; the match to TRBD2 covers 7 bases. Germline CDR1 is MGHDK and CDR2 is SYGVNS. The CDR3 has 14 residues. V lost 5 bases and J lost 3; bases outside the gene matches: 7. CDR3 nucleotide sequence: TGTGCCAGCAGTTTACCGACTAGCAACTACGAGCAGTACTTC. Its protein is CASSLPTSNYEQYF.

J is TRBJ1-6 and V is TRBV4-2, with D maybe TRBD1 (6 bases). The CDR3 length is 15 residues. Germline V gene lookup returns CDR1 LGHNA and CDR2 YNFKEQ. The ends were cut back, 1 base at V and 5 bases at J, with 9 bases in the middle. The CDR3 DNA reads TGTGCCAGCAGCCAAGGACAGGCTCATAATTCACCCCTCCACTTT. Amino acids: CASSQGQAHNSPLHF.

The V and J genes are TRBV5-1 and TRBJ2-1; 8 bases match TRBD2. This CDR3 is built from 20 residues. In germline, CDR1 is SGHRS, CDR2 YFSETQ. J lost 3 bases, V lost 1 base, and 18 bases had no gene match. CDR3 protein: CASSLIGRAVVAGNYNEQFF. CDR3 coding DNA: TGCGCCAGCAGCTTGATCGGTCGGGCAGTCGTAGCGGGAAACTACAATGAGCAGTTCTTC.

This clone was observed once. The V call is TRBV4-1, the J call TRBJ1-5; 7 bases agree with TRBD1. This CDR3 region has 16 residues. CDR1 and CDR2 from the germline V gene are MGHRA and YSYEKL. Losses at the gene ends were 0 bases for V and 5 bases for J; bases not matched to a gene: 7. The CDR3 spells CASSQDTGATYQPQHF. DNA for the CDR3: TGCGCCAGCAGCCAAGATACAGGGGCCACCTATCAGCCCCAGCATTTT.

V usage is TRBV13 and J usage is TRBJ2-7, with D unresolved. V was trimmed by 4 bases and J by 7 bases, leaving 11 bases between them. The CDR3 extends over 12 amino acids. CDR1 and CDR2 (germline): PRHDT, FYEKMQ (reference sequence). The CDR3 DNA reads TGTGCCAGCAGCTCCCCTCTCAGTGAGCAGTACTTC. Its translation: CASSSPLSEQYF.

The chain recombines TRBV4-2 with TRBJ2-3; no clear D gene. The germline CDR1 and CDR2 sequences are LGHNA and YNFKEQ. This CDR3 spans 13 amino acids. Trimming stripped 4 bases from V and 2 bases from J, with 7 bases between. DNA of the CDR3: TGTGCCAGCAGCCTAGTGGTCACAGATACGCAGTATTTT. Its protein is CASSLVVTDTQYF.

The rearrangement links TRBV29-1 to TRBJ2-3; 7 bases map to TRBD2. The V gene's germline CDR1 is SQVTM and CDR2 ANQGSEA. V lost 8 bases and J lost 4; bases outside the gene matches: 6. The CDR3 runs 12 residues. The CDR3 loop is CSHQRESDTQYF. DNA for the CDR3: TGCAGCCACCAGCGGGAATCAGATACGCAGTATTTT.

This clone was recorded only once. The rearrangement uses TRBV6-6 and TRBJ2-5; TRBD2 is a possible D gene (5 bases). The V and J ends lost 8 bases and 4 bases respectively, with 17 bases between them. The CDR3 covers 14 residues. Looked up from germline, CDR1 is MNHNY and CDR2 is SVGAGI (reference sequence). CDR3 DNA sequence: TGTGCCAGCCGGGGTTCTGGGGAACCAGAGACCCAGTACTTC. This codes for CASRGSGEPETQYF.